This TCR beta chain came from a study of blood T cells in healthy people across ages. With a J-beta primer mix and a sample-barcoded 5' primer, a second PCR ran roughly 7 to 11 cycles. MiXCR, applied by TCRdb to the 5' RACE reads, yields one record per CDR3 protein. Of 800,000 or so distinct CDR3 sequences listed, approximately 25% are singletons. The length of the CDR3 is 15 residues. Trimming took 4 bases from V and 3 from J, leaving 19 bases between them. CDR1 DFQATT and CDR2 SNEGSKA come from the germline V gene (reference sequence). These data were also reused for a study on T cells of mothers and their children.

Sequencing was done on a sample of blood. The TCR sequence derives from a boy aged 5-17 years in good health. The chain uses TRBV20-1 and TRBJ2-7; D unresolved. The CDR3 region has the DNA TGCAGTGCTACCAGTCTGCTCCGAGGATTCTACGAGCAGTACTTC. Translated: CSATSLLRGFYEQYF.